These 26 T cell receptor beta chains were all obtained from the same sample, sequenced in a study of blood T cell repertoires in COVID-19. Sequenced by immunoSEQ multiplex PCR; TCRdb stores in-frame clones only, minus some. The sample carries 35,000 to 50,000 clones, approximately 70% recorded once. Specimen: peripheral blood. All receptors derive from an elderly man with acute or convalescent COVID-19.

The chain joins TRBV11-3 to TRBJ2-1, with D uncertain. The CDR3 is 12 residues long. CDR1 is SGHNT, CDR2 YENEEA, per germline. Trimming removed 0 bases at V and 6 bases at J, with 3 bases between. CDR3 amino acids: CASSLDGNEQFF. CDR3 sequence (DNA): TGTGCCAGCAGCTTAGACGGCAATGAGCAGTTCTTC.

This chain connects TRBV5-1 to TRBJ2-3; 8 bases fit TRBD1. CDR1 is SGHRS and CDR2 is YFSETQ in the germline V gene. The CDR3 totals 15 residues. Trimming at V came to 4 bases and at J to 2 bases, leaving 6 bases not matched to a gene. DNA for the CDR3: TGCGCCAGCAGCCAGGGACAGGAAAACACAGATACGCAGTATTTT. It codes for CASSQGQENTDTQYF.

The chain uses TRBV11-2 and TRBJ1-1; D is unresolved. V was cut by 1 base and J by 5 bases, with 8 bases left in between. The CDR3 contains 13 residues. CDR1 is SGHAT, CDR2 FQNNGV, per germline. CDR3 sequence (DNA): TGTGCCAGCAGCTTAGGGGCGTGGACTGAAGCTTTCTTT. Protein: CASSLGAWTEAFF.

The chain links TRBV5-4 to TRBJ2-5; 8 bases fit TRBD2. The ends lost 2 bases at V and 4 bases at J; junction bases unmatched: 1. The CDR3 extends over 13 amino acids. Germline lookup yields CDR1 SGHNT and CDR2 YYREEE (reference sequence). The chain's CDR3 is CASSLAGVETQYF. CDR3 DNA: TGTGCCAGCAGCTTAGCGGGAGTAGAGACCCAGTACTTC.

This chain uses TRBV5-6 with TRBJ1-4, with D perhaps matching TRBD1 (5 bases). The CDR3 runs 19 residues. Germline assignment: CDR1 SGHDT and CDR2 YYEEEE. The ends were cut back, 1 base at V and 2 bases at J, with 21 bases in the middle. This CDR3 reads CASSLYYRKSAGTNEKLFF. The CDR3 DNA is TGTGCCAGCAGCTTGTATTACCGAAAATCAGCAGGGACTAATGAAAAACTGTTTTTT.

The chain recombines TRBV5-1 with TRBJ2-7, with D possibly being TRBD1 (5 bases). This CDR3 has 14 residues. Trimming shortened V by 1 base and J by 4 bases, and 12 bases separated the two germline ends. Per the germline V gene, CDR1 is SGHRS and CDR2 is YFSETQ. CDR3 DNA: TGCGCCAGCAGCTTGAATGGGAAGGGGTACGAGCAGTACTTC. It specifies CASSLNGKGYEQYF.

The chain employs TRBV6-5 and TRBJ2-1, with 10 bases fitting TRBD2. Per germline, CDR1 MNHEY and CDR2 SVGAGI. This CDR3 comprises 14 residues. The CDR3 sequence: CAYYGLAVYNEQFF. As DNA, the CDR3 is TGTGCATACTACGGACTAGCGGTCTACAATGAGCAGTTCTTC.

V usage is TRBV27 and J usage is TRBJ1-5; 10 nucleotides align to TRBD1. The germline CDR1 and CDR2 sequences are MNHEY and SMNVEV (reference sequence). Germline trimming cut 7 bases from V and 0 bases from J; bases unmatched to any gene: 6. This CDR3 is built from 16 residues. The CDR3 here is CASKLGTGASNQPQHF. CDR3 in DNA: TGTGCCAGCAAGTTGGGGACAGGGGCTAGCAATCAGCCCCAGCATTTT.

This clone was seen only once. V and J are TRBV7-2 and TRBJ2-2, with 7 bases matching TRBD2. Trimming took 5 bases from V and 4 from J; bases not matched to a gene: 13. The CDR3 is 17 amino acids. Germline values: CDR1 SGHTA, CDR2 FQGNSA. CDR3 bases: TGTGCCAGCAGCAAAGGTGGCGGGAGCGGGGCCACCGGGGAGCTGTTTTTT. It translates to CASSKGGGSGATGELFF.

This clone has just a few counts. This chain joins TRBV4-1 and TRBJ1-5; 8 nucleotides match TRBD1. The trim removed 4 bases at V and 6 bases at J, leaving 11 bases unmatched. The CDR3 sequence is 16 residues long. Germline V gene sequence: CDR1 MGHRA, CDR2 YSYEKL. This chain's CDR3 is CASSLTWVRGPQPQHF. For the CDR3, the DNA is TGCGCCAGCAGCCTAACGTGGGTCAGGGGGCCTCAGCCCCAGCATTTT.

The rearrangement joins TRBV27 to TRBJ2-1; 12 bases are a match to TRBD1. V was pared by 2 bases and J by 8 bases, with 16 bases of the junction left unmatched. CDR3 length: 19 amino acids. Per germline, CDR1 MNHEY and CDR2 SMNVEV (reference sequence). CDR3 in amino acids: CASSLNPFGGQGAWDEQFF. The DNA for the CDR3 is TGTGCCAGCAGTTTAAATCCCTTCGGGGGACAGGGGGCTTGGGATGAGCAGTTCTTC.

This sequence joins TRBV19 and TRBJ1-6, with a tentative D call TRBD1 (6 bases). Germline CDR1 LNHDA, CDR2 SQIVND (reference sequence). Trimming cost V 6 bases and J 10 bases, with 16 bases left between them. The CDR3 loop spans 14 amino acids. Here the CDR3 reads CASRLRPRGSPLHF. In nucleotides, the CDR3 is TGTGCCAGTAGACTACGGCCCAGGGGATCACCCCTCCACTTT.

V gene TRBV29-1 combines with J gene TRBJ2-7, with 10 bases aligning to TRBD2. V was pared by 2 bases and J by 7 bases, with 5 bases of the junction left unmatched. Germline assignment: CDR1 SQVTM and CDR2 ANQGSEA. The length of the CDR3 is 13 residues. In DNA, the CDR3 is TGCAGCGTTGAAAGGTCTAGCGGGAGTGAGCAGTACTTC. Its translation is CSVERSSGSEQYF.

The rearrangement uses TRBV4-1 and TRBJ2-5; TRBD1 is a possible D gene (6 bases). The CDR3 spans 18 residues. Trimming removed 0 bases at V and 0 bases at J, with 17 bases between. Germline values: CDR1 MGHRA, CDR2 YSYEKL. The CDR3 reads CASSQEGAGEVNQETQYF. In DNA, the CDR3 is TGCGCCAGCAGCCAAGAAGGTGCAGGGGAAGTGAACCAAGAGACCCAGTACTTC.

The CDR3 sequence: CASSLLAGGFYEQYF. The CDR3 DNA sequence: TGTGCCAGCAGCTTACTAGCGGGAGGGTTTTACGAGCAGTACTTC. The J gene is TRBJ2-7, the V gene TRBV7-2; 12 bases agree with TRBD2. This CDR3 region has 15 residues. The V gene end was trimmed by 2 bases and the J gene end by 4 bases; junction bases not matched to a gene: 3. Germline CDR1 and CDR2: SGHTA and FQGNSA.

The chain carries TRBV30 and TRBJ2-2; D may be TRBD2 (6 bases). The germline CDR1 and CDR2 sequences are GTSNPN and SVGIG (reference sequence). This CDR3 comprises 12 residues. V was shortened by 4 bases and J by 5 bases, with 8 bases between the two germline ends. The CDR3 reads CAWMGGTGELFF. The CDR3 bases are TGTGCCTGGATGGGGGGTACCGGGGAGCTGTTTTTT. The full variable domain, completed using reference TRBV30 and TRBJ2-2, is SQTIHQWPATLVQPVGSPLSLECTVEGTSNPNLYWYRQAAGRGLQLLFYSVGIGQISSEVPQNLSASRPQDRQFILSSKKLLLSDSGFYLCAWMGGTGELFFGEGSRLTVL.

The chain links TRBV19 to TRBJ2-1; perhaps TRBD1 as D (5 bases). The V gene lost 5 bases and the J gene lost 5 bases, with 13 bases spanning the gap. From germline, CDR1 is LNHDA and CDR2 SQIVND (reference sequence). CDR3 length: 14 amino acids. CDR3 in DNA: TGTGCCAGTAGTCCGACAGCTACCGACAATGAGCAGTTCTTC. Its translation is CASSPTATDNEQFF.

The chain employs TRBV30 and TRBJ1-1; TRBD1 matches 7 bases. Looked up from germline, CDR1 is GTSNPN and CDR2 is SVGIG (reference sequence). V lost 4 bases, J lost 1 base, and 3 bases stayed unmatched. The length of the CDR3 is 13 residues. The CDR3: CAWTRGRNTEAFF. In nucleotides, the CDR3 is TGTGCCTGGACAAGGGGGCGGAACACTGAAGCTTTCTTT.

The CDR3 spells CASSIGARLAGMETQYF. The DNA of the CDR3 is TGTGCCAGTAGTATAGGTGCTAGGCTAGCGGGGATGGAGACCCAGTACTTC. The gene calls are TRBV19 and TRBJ2-5; 9 bases map to TRBD2. The CDR3 is 17 residues long. J gave up 5 bases and V 1 base, and 11 bases lay outside the gene matches. CDR1 is LNHDA, CDR2 SQIVND, per germline (reference sequence).

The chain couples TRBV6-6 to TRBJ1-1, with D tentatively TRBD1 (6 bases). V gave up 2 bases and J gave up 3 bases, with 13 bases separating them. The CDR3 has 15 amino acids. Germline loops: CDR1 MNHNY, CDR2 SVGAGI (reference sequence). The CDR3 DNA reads TGTGCCAGCAGTTACAGCGACAGGCCGGACACTGAAGCTTTCTTT. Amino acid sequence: CASSYSDRPDTEAFF.

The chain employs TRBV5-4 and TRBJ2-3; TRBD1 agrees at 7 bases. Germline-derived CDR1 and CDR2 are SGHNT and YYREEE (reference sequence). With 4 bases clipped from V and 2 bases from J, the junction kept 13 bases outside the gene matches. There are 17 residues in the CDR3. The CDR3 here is CASSDRTKGTATDTQYF. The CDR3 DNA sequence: TGTGCCAGCAGCGACCGGACAAAGGGGACAGCCACAGATACGCAGTATTTT.

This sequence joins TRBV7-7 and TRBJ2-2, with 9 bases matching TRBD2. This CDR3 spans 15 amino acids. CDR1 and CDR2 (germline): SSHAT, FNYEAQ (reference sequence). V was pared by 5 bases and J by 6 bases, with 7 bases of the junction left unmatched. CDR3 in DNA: TGTGCCAGCAGCGCCCTTACTAGCGGGTCCGGGGAGCTGTTTTTT. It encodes CASSALTSGSGELFF.

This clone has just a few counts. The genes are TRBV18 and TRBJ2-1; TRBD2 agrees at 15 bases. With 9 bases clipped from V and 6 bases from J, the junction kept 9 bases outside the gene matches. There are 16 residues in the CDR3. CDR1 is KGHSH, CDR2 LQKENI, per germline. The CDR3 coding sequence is TGTGCCAGTAGATACCCGGGACTAGCGGGAGGCAATGAGCAGTTCTTC. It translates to CASRYPGLAGGNEQFF.

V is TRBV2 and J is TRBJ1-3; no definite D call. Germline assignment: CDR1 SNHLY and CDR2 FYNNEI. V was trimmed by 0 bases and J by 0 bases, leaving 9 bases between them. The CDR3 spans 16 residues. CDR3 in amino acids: CASSEALRSSGNTIYF. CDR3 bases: TGTGCCAGCAGTGAAGCGCTTCGGTCCTCTGGAAACACCATATATTTT.

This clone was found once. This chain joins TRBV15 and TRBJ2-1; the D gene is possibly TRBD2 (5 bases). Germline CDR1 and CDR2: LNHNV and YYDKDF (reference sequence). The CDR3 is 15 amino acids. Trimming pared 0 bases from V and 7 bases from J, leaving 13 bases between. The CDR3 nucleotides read TGTGCCACCAGCAGAGATCGAGGCGGACTGAATGAGCAGTTCTTC. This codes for CATSRDRGGLNEQFF.

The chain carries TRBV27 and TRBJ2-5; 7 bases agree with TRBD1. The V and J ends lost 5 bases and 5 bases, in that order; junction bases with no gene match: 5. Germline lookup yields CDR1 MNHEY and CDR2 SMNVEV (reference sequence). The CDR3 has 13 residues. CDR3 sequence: CASSDYRGETQYF. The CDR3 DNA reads TGTGCCAGCAGTGACTACAGGGGCGAGACCCAGTACTTC.